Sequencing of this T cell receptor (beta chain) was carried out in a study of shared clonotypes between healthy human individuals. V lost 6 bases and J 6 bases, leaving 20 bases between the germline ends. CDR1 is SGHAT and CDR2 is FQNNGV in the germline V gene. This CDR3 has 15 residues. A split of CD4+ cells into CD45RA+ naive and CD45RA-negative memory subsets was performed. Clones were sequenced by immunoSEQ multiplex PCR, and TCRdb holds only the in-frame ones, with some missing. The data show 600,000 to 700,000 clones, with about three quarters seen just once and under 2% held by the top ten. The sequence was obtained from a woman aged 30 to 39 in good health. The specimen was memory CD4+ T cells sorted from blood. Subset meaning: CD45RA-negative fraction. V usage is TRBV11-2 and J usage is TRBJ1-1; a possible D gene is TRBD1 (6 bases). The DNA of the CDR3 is TGTGCCAGCAGTTCCGTACGGGGGGCAGGCTCTGAAGCTTTCTTT. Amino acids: CASSSVRGAGSEAFF.